This T cell receptor beta chain was observed in a study of T cell changes during pregnancy in multiple sclerosis. Germline values: CDR1 SGHTA, CDR2 FQGNSA. Trimming pared 5 bases from V and 0 bases from J, leaving 14 bases between. The CDR3 is made up of 16 amino acids. Clones were sequenced by immunoSEQ multiplex PCR, and TCRdb holds only the in-frame ones, with some missing. The sample lists approximately 40,000 clones, 75% to 95% occurring once. The sequence was obtained from a female donor with multiple sclerosis, enrolled in a pregnancy study. V is TRBV7-2 and J is TRBJ1-3, with D possibly TRBD1 on 5 matching bases. This specimen was CD8+ T cells from peripheral blood mononuclear cells, taken after pregnancy. CDR3 in amino acids: CASSTDSAFSGNTIYF. The CDR3 coding sequence is TGTGCCAGCAGCACAGACAGTGCCTTCTCTGGAAACACCATATATTTT.